Following are 15 T cell receptor beta chains from one sample sequenced in a study of CD8 T cells in Susac syndrome. Roughly 0.45 to 1 ug RNA was reverse transcribed with random hexamers. Each CDR3 protein is one row after TCRdb ran MiXCR on the immunoSEQ multiplex PCR reads. The sample contains about 300,000 distinct CDR3 sequences, around 92% of which appear only once. The specimen sequenced was CD4+ T cells from PBMCs. These receptors were taken from a human donor with multiple sclerosis.

This chain uses TRBV3-1 with TRBJ1-2; D ambiguous. V lost 3 bases and J 3 bases, leaving 5 bases between the germline ends. CDR1 is LGHDT, CDR2 YNNKEL, per germline (reference sequence). This CDR3 has 12 residues. The CDR3 loop reads CASSQQDYGYTF. The DNA for the CDR3 is TGTGCCAGCAGCCAGCAGGACTATGGCTACACCTTC.

The rearrangement links TRBV14 to TRBJ2-1; either TRBD1 or TRBD2 may fit D (5 bases each). Germline V gene lookup returns CDR1 SGHDN and CDR2 FVKESK. Deletions cut 3 bases from V and 4 bases from J, with 10 bases between. The CDR3 totals 14 residues. In DNA form, the CDR3 reads TGTGCCAGCAGCCAGTCGGGGCGTTACAATGAGCAGTTCTTC. Translation gives CASSQSGRYNEQFF.

The chain is built from TRBV19 and TRBJ1-1; the match to TRBD1 covers 8 bases. Trimming at V came to 5 bases and at J to 2 bases, leaving 10 bases not matched to a gene. This CDR3 comprises 16 residues. Germline V gives CDR1 LNHDA, CDR2 SQIVND (reference sequence). The CDR3 bases are TGTGCCAGTAGTCAGGGGGCTTCGGGAGGAAACACTGAAGCTTTCTTT. Its protein product is CASSQGASGGNTEAFF.

This chain connects TRBV7-9 to TRBJ1-1; tentative D call: TRBD1 (5 bases). Looked up from germline, CDR1 is SEHNR and CDR2 is FQNEAQ (reference sequence). CDR3 length equals 15 residues. With 3 bases removed from V and 6 bases from J, the gap between germline ends came to 17 bases. The CDR3 sequence is CASSFTGTTGAEAFF. The CDR3 DNA sequence: TGTGCCAGCAGCTTCACCGGGACCACGGGCGCTGAAGCTTTCTTT. Filled out from reference TRBV7-9 and TRBJ1-1, the complete variable domain reads DTGVSQNPRHKITKRGQNVTFRCDPISEHNRLYWYRQTLGQGPEFLTYFQNEAQLEKSRLLSDRFSAERPKGSFSTLEIQRTEQGDSAMYLCASSFTGTTGAEAFFGQGTRLTVV.

The V call is TRBV5-1, the J call TRBJ1-1; D is ambiguous. V lost 4 bases and J lost 1, with 14 bases in between. Germline lookup yields CDR1 SGHRS and CDR2 YFSETQ. This CDR3 contains 15 residues. The CDR3 spells CASSPWTAGNTEAFF. CDR3 DNA: TGCGCCAGCAGCCCCTGGACGGCCGGGAACACTGAAGCTTTCTTT.

CDR3: CATSDTLAGESYNEQFF. CDR3 in DNA: TGTGCCACCAGTGATACCCTAGCGGGGGAGTCCTACAATGAGCAGTTCTTC. The chain employs TRBV24-1 and TRBJ2-1; 10 bases align to TRBD2. CDR3 length: 17 amino acids. The germline CDR1 and CDR2 sequences are KGHDR and SFDVKD. Losses at the gene ends were 3 bases for V and 1 base for J; bases not matched to a gene: 5.

The gene calls are TRBV7-9 and TRBJ2-7; 10 bases are shared with TRBD1. CDR1 and CDR2 from the germline V gene are SEHNR and FQNEAQ (reference sequence). The CDR3 contains 15 residues. Trimming took 5 bases from V and 0 from J; bases not matched to a gene: 4. The CDR3 nucleotides read TGTGCCAGCAGCCTCCGACAGGGGGCCTCCTACGAGCAGTACTTC. Amino acid sequence: CASSLRQGASYEQYF.

The chain joins TRBV4-1 to TRBJ2-1, with 10 bases lining up with TRBD2. Germline V gives CDR1 MGHRA, CDR2 YSYEKL. This CDR3 spans 16 amino acids. V lost 4 bases to trimming and J lost 7 bases; unmatched junction nucleotides: 10. Written as DNA, the CDR3 is TGCGCCAGCAGCCCCGGCAGCGGGAGGGCCCTAAATGAGCAGTTCTTC. Protein: CASSPGSGRALNEQFF.

The genes are TRBV19 and TRBJ2-6, with TRBD1 matching over 8 bases. The CDR3 spans 17 residues. The V segment lost 4 bases and the J segment 4 bases; nucleotides outside the gene matches: 9. Germline lookup yields CDR1 LNHDA and CDR2 SQIVND (reference sequence). The CDR3 bases are TGTGCCAGTAGTAGAGGACAGGGAAGGTCCGGGGCCAACGTCCTGACTTTC. This sequence encodes CASSRGQGRSGANVLTF.

The chain links TRBV7-6 to TRBJ2-2, with TRBD1 matching over 8 bases. There are 17 residues in the CDR3. V gave up 5 bases and J gave up 4 bases; unmatched junction bases: 12. The V gene's germline CDR1 is SGHVS and CDR2 FNYEAQ. The chain's CDR3 is CASSRPQDRGPTGELFF. The CDR3 region has the DNA TGTGCCAGCAGCCGACCCCAAGACAGGGGTCCCACCGGGGAGCTGTTTTTT.

The chain recombines TRBV5-1 with TRBJ2-2; perhaps TRBD1 as D (5 bases). Deletions cut 0 bases from V and 3 bases from J, with 12 bases between. The CDR3 has 16 residues. The V gene's germline CDR1 is SGHRS and CDR2 YFSETQ. The CDR3 DNA reads TGCGCCAGCAGCTTGGCGGCAGGGCTAGACACCGGGGAGCTGTTTTTT. As protein: CASSLAAGLDTGELFF. The full variable domain, rest sourced from reference TRBV5-1 and TRBJ2-2, is KAGVTQTPRYLIKTRGQQVTLSCSPISGHRSVSWYQQTPGQGLQFLFEYFSETQRNKGNFPGRFSGRQFSNSRSEMNVSTLELGDSALYLCASSLAAGLDTGELFFGEGSRLTVL.

This clonotype was counted a single time. The V and J genes are TRBV7-2 and TRBJ1-3, with D unresolved. The V gene lost 1 base and the J gene lost 4 bases, with 11 bases spanning the gap. The CDR3 contains 15 residues. Germline V gene sequence: CDR1 SGHTA, CDR2 FQGNSA. For the CDR3, the DNA is TGTGCCAGCAGCTTAGGGCCGGCAGGAGGAAACACCATATATTTT. It encodes CASSLGPAGGNTIYF.

The chain uses TRBV20-1 and TRBJ2-7, with TRBD2 matching over 7 bases. The CDR3 contains 15 residues. V lost 0 bases to trimming and J lost 7 bases; unmatched junction nucleotides: 12. Germline-derived CDR1 and CDR2 are DFQATT and SNEGSKA (reference sequence). The CDR3 nucleotides are TGCAGTGCTAGAGATAGCCGGGAGGCTGTTTGGGAGCAGTACTTC. Protein product: CSARDSREAVWEQYF.

The chain carries TRBV12-3 or TRBV12-4 and TRBJ2-7, with 8 bases aligning to TRBD1. J lost 3 bases, V lost 6 bases, and 4 bases had no gene match. The CDR3 extends over 13 amino acids. This chain's CDR3 is CASSHGQGYEQYF. The CDR3 DNA follows: TGTGCCAGCAGCCACGGACAGGGCTACGAGCAGTACTTC.

V is TRBV20-1 and J is TRBJ2-1; 11 bases are a match to TRBD2. The V and J ends lost 6 bases and 10 bases, in that order; junction bases with no gene match: 8. This CDR3 has 13 residues. Germline lookup yields CDR1 DFQATT and CDR2 SNEGSKA (reference sequence). CDR3 nucleotide sequence: TGCAGTGCCCCGACTAGCGGGAAAGGCGAGCAGTTCTTC. Translation gives CSAPTSGKGEQFF.